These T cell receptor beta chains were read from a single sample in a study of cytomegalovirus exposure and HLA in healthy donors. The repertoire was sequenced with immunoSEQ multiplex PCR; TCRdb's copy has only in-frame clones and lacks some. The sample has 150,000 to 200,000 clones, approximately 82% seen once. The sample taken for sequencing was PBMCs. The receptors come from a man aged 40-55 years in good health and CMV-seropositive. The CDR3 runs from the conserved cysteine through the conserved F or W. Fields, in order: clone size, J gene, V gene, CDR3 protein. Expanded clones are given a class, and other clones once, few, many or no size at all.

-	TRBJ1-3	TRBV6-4	CASSDLGAERCIYF
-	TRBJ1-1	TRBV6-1	CASEAPRGAEAFF
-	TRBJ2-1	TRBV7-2	CASSLAMSSYNEQFF
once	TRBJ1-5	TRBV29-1	CSVGQGNQPQHF
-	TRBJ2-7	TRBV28	CASSPTRQGEQYF
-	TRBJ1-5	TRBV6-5	CASSLIQGAGNQPQHF
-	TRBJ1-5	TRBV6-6	CATQNRDRGPNQPQHF
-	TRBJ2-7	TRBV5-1	CASSFGTTGYEQYF
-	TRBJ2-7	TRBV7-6	CASSGTGYEQYF
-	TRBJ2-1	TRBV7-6	CASSSGQGASDEQFF
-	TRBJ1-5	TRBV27	CASSVSRGSNQPQHF
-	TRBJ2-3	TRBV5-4	CASSSTTALADTQYF
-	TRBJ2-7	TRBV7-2	CASSSRGGIYEQYF
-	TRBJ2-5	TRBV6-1	CASSVEAGGLKTQYF
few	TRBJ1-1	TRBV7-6	CASSLVGGADTEAFF
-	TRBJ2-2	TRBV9	CASSVVAGVLNTGELFF
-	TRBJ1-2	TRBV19	CATQFRDRGNYGYTF
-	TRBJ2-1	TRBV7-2	CASSRLGGGPVNEQFF
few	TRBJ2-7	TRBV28	CASSLQGSWFEQYF
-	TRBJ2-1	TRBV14	CASSPLRTDEQFF
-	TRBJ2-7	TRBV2	CASSEVSVASGTYEQYF
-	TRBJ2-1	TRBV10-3	CAISDKGSFAYNEQFF
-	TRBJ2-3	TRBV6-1	CASSGRTSGGWSTDTQYF
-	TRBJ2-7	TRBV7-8	CASSLTGDYEQYF
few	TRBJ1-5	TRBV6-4	CASSRTSGQPQHF
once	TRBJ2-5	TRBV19	CASRLAGQETQYF
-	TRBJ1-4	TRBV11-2	CASSLSGNEKLFF
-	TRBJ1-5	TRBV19	CASSIGRRENQPQHF
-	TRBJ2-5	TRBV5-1	CASRTGTGGPETQYF